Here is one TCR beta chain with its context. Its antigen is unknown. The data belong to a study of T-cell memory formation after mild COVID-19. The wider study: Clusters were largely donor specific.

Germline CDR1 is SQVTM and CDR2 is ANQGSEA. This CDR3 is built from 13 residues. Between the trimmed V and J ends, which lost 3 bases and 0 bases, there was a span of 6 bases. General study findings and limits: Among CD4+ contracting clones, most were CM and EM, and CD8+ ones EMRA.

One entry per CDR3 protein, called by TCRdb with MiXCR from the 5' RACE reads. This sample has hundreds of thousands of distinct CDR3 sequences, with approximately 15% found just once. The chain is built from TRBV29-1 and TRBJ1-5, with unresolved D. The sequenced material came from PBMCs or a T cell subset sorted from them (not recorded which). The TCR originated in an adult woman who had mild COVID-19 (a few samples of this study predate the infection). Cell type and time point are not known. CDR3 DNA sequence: TGCAGCGTTGAGGGAGGTAGCAATCAGCCCCAGCATTTT. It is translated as CSVEGGSNQPQHF. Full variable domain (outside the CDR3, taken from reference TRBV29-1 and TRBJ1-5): SAVISQKPSRDICQRGTSLTIQCQVDSQVTMMFWYRQQPGQSLTLIATANQGSEATYESGFVIDKFPISRPNLTFSTLTVSNMSPEDSSIYLCSVEGGSNQPQHFGDGTRLSIL.